The rows below give T cell receptor beta chains drawn from one sample of a study of CD8 T cells in Susac syndrome. TCRdb itself ran the immunoSEQ multiplex PCR reads through MiXCR, one entry per CDR3 protein. The sample shows around 150,000 distinct CDR3 sequences, about 94% of them seen only once. Sequences were obtained from CD4+ T cells from PBMCs. The receptor set was obtained from a human donor in good health. CDR3s include the opening cysteine and the closing phenylalanine or tryptophan. A D gene is named only where the DNA matches it firmly. Only some rows state a clone size, as once, few, many or a class for expanded clones.

NA	TRBV5-1	NA	TRBJ2-7	TGCGCCAGCAGCTTCGGTAGCGGTGGATCCTACGAGCAGTACTTC	CASSFGSGGSYEQYF
TRBD2	TRBV11-1	NA	TRBJ2-5	TGTGCCAGCAGCCCACCCACCGGGACTAGCGAAAAATACCTACGCCAAGAGACCCAGTACTTC	CASSPPTGTSEKYLRQETQYF
NA	TRBV12-3/TRBV12-4	NA	TRBJ2-3	TGTGCCAGCAGTTTGGCTCGGGACACAGATACGCAGTATTTT	CASSLARDTDTQYF
TRBD1	TRBV18	NA	TRBJ2-5	TGTGCCAGCTCACTAGAGGGGGCCGGTCAAGAGACCCAGTACTTC	CASSLEGAGQETQYF
NA	TRBV7-3	NA	TRBJ2-3	TGTGCCAGCAGCTTAATGGGGACGGCATCCCATACGCAGTATTTT	CASSLMGTASHTQYF
NA	TRBV30	once	TRBJ2-3	TGTGCCTGGAGTGCCGGGGCCACAGATACGCAGTATTTT	CAWSAGATDTQYF
NA	TRBV3-1	NA	TRBJ1-6	TGTGCCAGCAGCCACGGTGGAAATTCACCCCTCCACTTT	CASSHGGNSPLHF
NA	TRBV5-1	once	TRBJ2-2	TGCGCCAGCAGCTTCGAACCGAACACCGGGGAGCTGTTTTTT	CASSFEPNTGELFF
TRBD1	TRBV5-4	NA	TRBJ1-2	TGTGCCAGCAGCCTGGACAGGTCTGGGGATGGCTACACCTTC	CASSLDRSGDGYTF
TRBD2	TRBV6-1	NA	TRBJ2-3	TGTGCCAGCAGAGGCCCCGGACTAGCCACAAACACAGATACGCAGTATTTT	CASRGPGLATNTDTQYF
NA	TRBV5-4	NA	TRBJ2-3	TGTGCCAGCAGCCCGGACATTGACACAGATACGCAGTATTTT	CASSPDIDTDTQYF
TRBD1	TRBV12-3/TRBV12-4	NA	TRBJ2-4	TGTGCCAGCAGTGGGGGACAGGGAAACATTCAGTACTTC	CASSGGQGNIQYF
NA	TRBV29-1	NA	TRBJ1-6	TGCAGCGTTGCTGAAAACTATAATTCACCCCTCCACTTT	CSVAENYNSPLHF
NA	TRBV29-1	NA	TRBJ1-1	TGCAGCGCTCTAAGTCCGGGCACTGAAGCTTTCTTT	CSALSPGTEAFF
TRBD1	TRBV29-1	NA	TRBJ1-2	TGCAGCGTCGAGGGGACAGGCGATAACTATGGCTACACCTTC	CSVEGTGDNYGYTF
NA	TRBV9	NA	TRBJ1-1	TGTGCCAGCAGCGTCAGTATCATGAACACTGAAGCTTTCTTT	CASSVSIMNTEAFF
NA	TRBV7-9	NA	TRBJ2-2	TGTGCCAGCAGAGTACAGGGAGTCGGCACCGGGGAGCTGTTTTTT	CASRVQGVGTGELFF
NA	TRBV19	NA	TRBJ1-2	TGTGCCAGTAGACTGGACATGAACTATGGCTACACCTTC	CASRLDMNYGYTF
NA	TRBV3-1	NA	TRBJ2-3	TGTGCCAGCAGCCAAGGGCCAGATACGCAGTATTTT	CASSQGPDTQYF
NA	TRBV6-5	NA	TRBJ2-4	TGTGCCAGCAGTTACTGGAGGGAAGGAAACATTCAGTACTTC	CASSYWREGNIQYF
NA	TRBV4-2	NA	TRBJ2-7	TGTGCCAGCAGCCAAGAATGGCAGGCCAGTCCCAACGAGCAGTACTTC	CASSQEWQASPNEQYF
NA	TRBV5-6	NA	TRBJ1-3	TGTGCCAGCAACCCGGCGGTCTCTGGAAACACCATATATTTT	CASNPAVSGNTIYF
NA	TRBV2	NA	TRBJ2-1	TGTGCCAGCAGTGAAAAGCCTAGCTCCTACAATGAGCAGTTCTTC	CASSEKPSSYNEQFF
NA	TRBV5-4	NA	TRBJ2-7	TGTGCCAGCAGCCGGGATGCTATTGAGCAGTACTTC	CASSRDAIEQYF
TRBD1	TRBV20-1	once	TRBJ2-1	TGCAGTGCTAGATACGCGGACAGGGACAATGAGCAGTTCTTC	CSARYADRDNEQFF
TRBD2	TRBV6-2/TRBV6-3	NA	TRBJ2-5	TGTGCCAGCAGTCCACTAGCGGGGGCGGAGACCCAGTACTTC	CASSPLAGAETQYF
NA	TRBV2	NA	TRBJ2-7	TGTGCCAGCAGTGCCCAGTCAGGGAGCGAGCAGTACTTC	CASSAQSGSEQYF
TRBD2	TRBV2	NA	TRBJ2-5	TGTGCCAGCAGTTCCTTCCGGATAGCGGGGGGGGAGACCCAGTACTTC	CASSSFRIAGGETQYF
NA	TRBV18	few	TRBJ1-1	TGTGCCAGCTCCCCACAGGGCGGGAACACTGAAGCTTTCTTT	CASSPQGGNTEAFF
TRBD2	TRBV5-1	NA	TRBJ2-1	TGCGCCAGCAGCGCCTGGGGGAGGGGAAGTTACAATGAGCAGTTCTTC	CASSAWGRGSYNEQFF
NA	TRBV7-2	NA	TRBJ2-7	TGTGCCAGCAGCTTAAACGGGGGGCCGGGAGAGCAGTACTTC	CASSLNGGPGEQYF
TRBD2	TRBV5-1	NA	TRBJ2-7	TGCGCCAGCAGCCGAGGGACTAGCGCAATCTACGAGCAGTACTTC	CASSRGTSAIYEQYF
TRBD1	TRBV4-1	once	TRBJ1-2	TGCGCCAGCAGCCACCCCCGGGACAGACGAATCTATGGCTACACCTTC	CASSHPRDRRIYGYTF
TRBD2	TRBV27	NA	TRBJ2-7	TGTGCCAGCAGTTTAAACGGGCGGGGGGGCCACGAGCAGTACTTC	CASSLNGRGGHEQYF
NA	TRBV29-1	NA	TRBJ1-1	TGCAGCGCCCTTGGCAGGGGCGGGGGGGTGACTGAAGCTTTCTTT	CSALGRGGGVTEAFF
NA	TRBV5-1	few	TRBJ1-1	TGCGCCAGCAGCCTGGGGGTCTCCGGGAACACTGAAGCTTTCTTT	CASSLGVSGNTEAFF
NA	TRBV7-9	NA	TRBJ1-1	TGTGCCAGCAGCACCGGGACACTTGAAGCTTTCTTT	CASSTGTLEAFF
NA	TRBV2	NA	TRBJ2-3	TGTGCCAGCCGGATAGCGACAGATACGCAGTATTTT	CASRIATDTQYF
NA	TRBV3-1	NA	TRBJ1-2	TGTGCCAGCAGCCAAGAGGCAGGGTCGGAGGGCTACACCTTC	CASSQEAGSEGYTF
NA	TRBV9	NA	TRBJ2-6	TGTGCCAGCAGCGCTCATCTTTTTGGGGCCAACGTCCTGACTTTC	CASSAHLFGANVLTF
NA	TRBV3-1	once	TRBJ1-1	TGTGCCAGCAGCCAAGCAGGGGCCACTGAAGCTTTCTTT	CASSQAGATEAFF
TRBD1	TRBV18	NA	TRBJ1-1	TGTGCCAGCTCAGTTCAGGGGGCTTCGGCTGAAGCTTTCTTT	CASSVQGASAEAFF
TRBD1	TRBV18	NA	TRBJ2-7	TGTGCCAGCTCACTTGGCAGGACAGGGCTTAGCGAGCAGTACTTC	CASSLGRTGLSEQYF
TRBD2	TRBV20-1	NA	TRBJ2-7	TGCAGTGCCCGGAAGTCGGGACTAGCGGGGGACCCCTACGAGCAGTACTTC	CSARKSGLAGDPYEQYF
TRBD1	TRBV16	NA	TRBJ1-4	TGTGCCAGCAGCCGCCCCGGGACAGGGGGTGAAAAACTGTTTTTT	CASSRPGTGGEKLFF
NA	TRBV20-1	once	TRBJ2-1	TGCAGTGCTAGAGATCTACCGGGGGAGTTCTTC	CSARDLPGEFF
NA	TRBV7-2	NA	TRBJ2-3	TGTGCCAGCACCTGGAGGGGGCGCACAGATACGCAGTATTTT	CASTWRGRTDTQYF
NA	TRBV9	NA	TRBJ2-2	TGTGCCAGCAGCGTCCGGGAAGCCGGGGAGCTGTTTTTT	CASSVREAGELFF
NA	TRBV6-1	NA	TRBJ1-2	TGTGCCAGCAGTGAAGTTGGGACCAACTATGGCTACACCTTC	CASSEVGTNYGYTF
NA	TRBV2	NA	TRBJ2-3	TGTGCCAGCATCTCCCTTTCTAGCACAGATACGCAGTATTTT	CASISLSSTDTQYF
NA	TRBV4-1	NA	TRBJ2-5	TGCGCCAGCAGCCAAGGACCCCCCGGGCAGGGAGAGACCCAGTACTTC	CASSQGPPGQGETQYF
TRBD1	TRBV9	NA	TRBJ2-3	TGTGCCAGCGGGGGACAGGGGCAGGCAGATACGCAGTATTTT	CASGGQGQADTQYF